This TCR beta chain was sequenced in a study of T cells in Graves' hyperthyroidism and ophthalmopathy. Study at large: Peripheral blood draws took place at initial diagnosis, ahead of any treatment. The study's findings and limits: Model output signaled ophthalmopathy a median roughly six months ahead of onset.

Disease lasting under 3 months, a NOSPECS grade of at least 4, and a Clinical Activity Score of at least 3 were features of the ophthalmopathy patients. Every diagnosis used clinical symptoms, serum thyroxine and TRAb, thyroid ultrasound and orbital computed tomography. The J segment lost 1 base and the V segment lost 3 bases, leaving 6 bases of the junction unmatched. CDR3 length: 17 amino acids. Germline-derived CDR1 and CDR2 are KGHSH and LQKENI. There are many counts of this clonotype. Its antigen is undetermined. TCR beta CDR3 region amplification was performed from RNA transcripts. The HTBI primer set served for first-round RT-PCR of the TCR CDR3. MiXCR was run by TCRdb on the multiplex PCR reads, yielding one entry per CDR3 protein. This sample has some 490,000 distinct CDR3 sequences, with more than 15% found just once.

V and J are TRBV18 and TRBJ2-2, with 9 bases lining up with TRBD2. This clonotype originated in a young woman with Graves' ophthalmopathy. Source material: blood. The CDR3 DNA is TGTGCCAGCTCACCCCGGGGGACTAGCATGAACACCGGGGAGCTGTTTTTT. Translating gives CASSPRGTSMNTGELFF.